The clone carrying this T cell receptor beta chain has at least ten counts. As yet, its antigen is unknown. This record belongs to a study of T cells after yellow fever vaccination. Turning to the study itself: In the case of low-cell-number fractions, SMART-Seq v4 Ultra Low Input was used for preparation. Study-wide points: Among primary-vaccination clones, most reappeared after the booster, at approximately 97% for CD4 and 88% for CD8. In FACS-sorted repertoires, abundant clonotypes from the bulk population could appear as contaminants.

Trimming took 0 bases from V and 3 from J; bases not matched to a gene: 4. Per the germline V gene, CDR1 is DFQATT and CDR2 is SNEGSKA (reference sequence). This CDR3 has 16 amino acids. TCRdb independently ran MiXCR on the 5' RACE reads; one entry per CDR3 protein. Here the sample spans around 250,000 distinct CDR3 sequences, around 7% being singletons. The TCR was taken from a man aged 25 to 40 who received the YFV17D yellow fever vaccine. The sequenced sample was CD4+ T cells sorted from PBMCs, obtained 15 days after the yellow fever booster vaccination. This chain uses TRBV20-1 with TRBJ2-7; the match to TRBD2 covers 14 bases. In DNA form, the CDR3 reads TGCAGTGCTAGAGATCCCGGGACTAGCGGGAGCTACGAGCAGTACTTC. It translates to CSARDPGTSGSYEQYF.